The T cell receptor (beta chain) described here comes from a study of Graves' ophthalmopathy and Graves' hyperthyroidism listed by TCRdb under 2018. Describing the broader study: A patient counted as having stable hyperthyroidism if there was no progression to ophthalmopathy within 18 months of follow-up. TCR beta repertoire signatures were used to distinguish Graves' ophthalmopathy from Graves' hyperthyroidism and to predict progression to ophthalmopathy. In total, 135 blood samples were TCR-sequenced: approximately 40 ophthalmopathy, roughly 77 hyperthyroidism and 17 hyperthyroidism-to-ophthalmopathy patients. To explore V-J signatures that separate ophthalmopathy from hyperthyroidism, a discovery set of fewer than 110 patients was enrolled, consisting of about 45 with ophthalmopathy and roughly 59 with stable hyperthyroidism. For independent validation, a separate cohort was made up of 18 hyperthyroidism patients plus 17 patients who later progressed from hyperthyroidism to ophthalmopathy. In roughly six hyperthyroidism patients, the T-cell repertoires found in thyroid tissue were compared with those found in blood. Once sampling was done, hyperthyroidism patients were given methimazole at a starting dose of 30 mg daily, while ophthalmopathy patients were given high-dose intravenous methylprednisolone. Results and caveats for the whole study, not just this receptor: Most of the expanded thyroid clonotypes with a frequency above 0.001 were also detected in blood, and it was suggested that the thyroid immune response may be reflected by blood repertoires. In validation, the model predicted ophthalmopathy progression with more than 55% sensitivity and around 72% specificity; some 13 predicted patients were CT-confirmed with GO in a median of 6.5 months. Sample size was not predetermined statistically, and investigators were not blinded to group allocation. The 13-signature model separated ophthalmopathy from stable hyperthyroidism with approximately 85% sensitivity and 81.08% specificity in cross-validation, and 80%/75% in the test set.

TCR beta CDR3 regions were amplified from RNA transcripts for repertoire sequencing. The first round of RT-PCR was done with HTBI primers and the Qiagen OneStep RT-PCR kit, and was followed by a second round of multiplex PCR, then size selection and purification. The libraries underwent paired-end sequencing with 100 bp reads on an Illumina HiSeq2000. Concerning the study's data processing: SOAPnuke was used to process the reads, removing any read that contained adapters or uncalled bases, had a mean Phred below 15, or lacked an exact match to the constant primer or identifier. COPE v1.2.5 was used to merge high-quality paired reads. Clonotypes were defined as unique nucleotide sequences and were aligned to IMGT TRB V, D and J references using MiTCR v1.1. Analysis was restricted to V-J combinations with a frequency above 0.0001, which covered roughly 99% of repertoires. A TCR clonal expansion and chaos score per V-J combination was defined as the ratio of F50 clonal expansion to chaos observed in the TCRdist matrix. Welch's t-statistics and random forest were used to narrow the features down to 10 to 15 V-J combinations, which were then fed into a naive Bayes classifier. The similarity between thyroid and blood repertoires was quantified using the Morisita-Horn index. TCRdb reanalyzed the raw reads on its own, using fastp at Q25 for trimming and MiXCR for clone calling, and kept in-frame beta chains. Each entry is one CDR3 protein sequence, shown with its most common DNA and genes. It is TCRdb's table, rather than the study itself, that gives the V and J calls and clone size. The sample table lists 450,000 to 600,000 distinct CDR3 sequences, less than 45% of them with a count of one. The ten most abundant clones make up 4% to 5% of the sample.

The junction shows trimming of 2 bases on V and 6 bases on J, and the gene matches do not reach 10 bases of it. CDR1 and CDR2 are read off the germline V gene as SGHTA and FQGNSA. Taken from cysteine to phenylalanine, the CDR3 has 16 residues. CDR3 DNA only is kept here, 48 bases in frame from base 1. Patients with hyperthyroidism were aged 18 to 65 years, had been newly diagnosed, and had a disease duration of less than 2 months. Anyone with other autoimmune diseases, uncontrolled infections, pregnancy or lactation was excluded from the study. Clinical symptoms, serum thyroxine, TRAb, thyroid ultrasound and orbital computed tomography formed the basis of the diagnosis. Trizol reagent was used to extract the total RNA, and its quality was then checked on an Agilent 2100 Bioanalyzer. In its sample, this clonotype was seen many times. No antigen is known for it. There are no base qualities to consult, and no much larger clone falls within one base.

This TCR was recovered from an adult man with Graves' hyperthyroidism. This receptor chain uses TRBV7-2 and TRBJ1-5, and 7 bases in between align with TRBD1. Material for sequencing was peripheral blood or thyroid tissue (not recorded which). The bases read TGTGCCAGCAGCTTATTACCTACAGGGGTTGGTCAGCCCCAGCATTTT. Its product reads: CASSLLPTGVGQPQHF.